The T cell receptor (beta chain) under discussion was sequenced for a study of blood T cell repertoires in COVID-19. About the research overall: The samples span acute and convalescent COVID-19 from the United States, Italy and Spain. T cells, B-cell-depleted T cells, or PBMCs provided the cDNA or gDNA that served as material.

This CDR3 spans 15 amino acids. Losses at the gene ends were 5 bases for V and 5 bases for J; bases not matched to a gene: 9. In germline, CDR1 is SEHNR, CDR2 FQNEAQ (reference sequence). Original methodology: Counts of nucleated cells, estimated from reference gene primer amplification, were obtained. Assay: immunoSEQ multiplex PCR; the TCRdb copy retains only in-frame clones and omits some. That table is the source of V, J and clone size, and D and trimming were worked out from the DNA. The data contain approximately 27,000 clones, just over 85% of them seen just once; the ten biggest clones take up about 7.7%.

The V gene is TRBV7-9, the J gene TRBJ1-2, with 9 positions matching TRBD1. The sequenced sample consisted of peripheral blood. The TCR comes from a woman in her forties or fifties with active COVID-19. The CDR3 region is CASSPPGQGPYGYTF. The CDR3 DNA sequence: TGTGCCAGCAGCCCACCCGGACAGGGGCCGTATGGCTACACCTTC.